These T cell receptor beta chains were read from a single sample in a study of T-cell memory formation after mild COVID-19. TCRdb processed the 5' RACE reads anew with MiXCR; each CDR3 protein has one entry. The sample shows around 250,000 distinct CDR3 sequences, approximately 15% of them seen only once. Sequencing was done on a sample of PBMCs or a T cell subset sorted from them (not recorded which). Receptors originate from an adult woman who had mild COVID-19 (a few samples of this study predate the infection). Cell type and time point are not known. Each CDR3 is given without its conserved first and last residue. Fields, in order: V gene, J gene, CDR3 protein.

>TRBV9|TRBJ1-1
ASSVGPENTEAF
>TRBV12-3/TRBV12-4|TRBJ1-3
ASSFGGTVSGNTIY
>TRBV6-2/TRBV6-3|TRBJ1-2
ASNLQGMDGYT
>TRBV20-1|TRBJ1-1
SARHLWNTEAF
>TRBV5-1|TRBJ1-5
ASSLGQGANQPQH
>TRBV6-5|TRBJ1-2
ASSYSLGQGALPYYGYT
>TRBV4-1|TRBJ1-1
ASSQAQGGSEAF
>TRBV5-1|TRBJ2-1
ASSPGTGAYNEQF
>TRBV9|TRBJ1-1
ASSVHHGQENTEAF
>TRBV3-1|TRBJ1-2
ASSQQHRGYGYT
>TRBV29-1|TRBJ2-1
SVASGSYNEQF
>TRBV6-6|TRBJ2-1
ASSGRTSGYYNEQF
>TRBV6-1|TRBJ2-7
ASPGPHYEQY
>TRBV18|TRBJ1-5
ASSPERRGSNQPQH
>TRBV5-1|TRBJ2-3
ASSSGTGGSDTQY
>TRBV5-1|TRBJ2-2
ASSSSQGARWGGELF
>TRBV12-3/TRBV12-4|TRBJ1-5
ASSLKRGAGNQPQH
>TRBV27|TRBJ2-6
ASRGLLKRGPDSGANVLT
>TRBV20-1|TRBJ1-2
SALGMYNYGYT
>TRBV6-5|TRBJ2-5
ASSLNGASGGSETQY
>TRBV7-8|TRBJ1-1
ASSRQQGTEAF
>TRBV12-3/TRBV12-4|TRBJ2-7
ASSLTLAREQY
>TRBV5-1|TRBJ2-2
ASSLLGTLNTGELF
>TRBV2|TRBJ2-5
ASRPPGTRQETQY
>TRBV29-1|TRBJ2-2
SVDLAGGRWTGELF
>TRBV30|TRBJ2-5
AWTPPGKETQY
>TRBV9|TRBJ2-3
ASSVDGGGPSDTQY
>TRBV5-4|TRBJ2-3
ASSRGTSRGTDTQY
>TRBV7-8|TRBJ2-3
ASTWLPGTSTDTQY
>TRBV6-1|TRBJ2-1
ASSVWDRQNEQF
>TRBV2|TRBJ2-1
ASSVSGRGYNEQF
>TRBV12-5|TRBJ2-7
ASGMVGNEQY
>TRBV6-2/TRBV6-3|TRBJ2-3
ASSYGGAGGTDTQY
>TRBV3-1|TRBJ1-2
ASSQTSAGLANYGYT
>TRBV24-1|TRBJ2-5
ATSDRGRGREETQY
>TRBV6-1|TRBJ1-2
ASKSLLYGYT
>TRBV4-2|TRBJ2-2
ASSQDVASGAGGELF
>TRBV11-2|TRBJ2-1
ASSLIPQGGGANEQF
>TRBV27|TRBJ2-2
ASRRTTGELF
>TRBV4-3|TRBJ2-2
ASRPGSGSNTGELF
>TRBV7-9|TRBJ2-7
ASSLEGGRGAEQY
>TRBV9|TRBJ2-4
ASSPNRGKWGKNIQY
>TRBV6-1|TRBJ2-1
ASSFSNGGGKQF
>TRBV7-9|TRBJ2-1
ASSLVGDNEQF
>TRBV21-1|TRBJ2-2
AEPRDCELF
>TRBV27|TRBJ2-2
ASRLSNTGELF
>TRBV12-3/TRBV12-4|TRBJ1-1
ASRSQGGVNTEAF
>TRBV2|TRBJ2-3
ASRRVPGQGPDTQY
>TRBV2|TRBJ2-7
ASSEQGQTYEQY
>TRBV20-1|TRBJ2-5
SAPQAGARSETQY